This T cell receptor beta chain was recorded in a study of T-cell memory formation after mild COVID-19 (dated by TCRdb to the early 2020s). Turning to the overall study: Most TCR sequence clusters were specific to one of the two donors. Longitudinal TCRalpha and TCRbeta repertoire sequencing tracked T-cell clones expanding and contracting after mild COVID-19 in two donors. The cohort comprised two young, previously healthy adult volunteers, one female and one male.

The run used an Illumina NovaSeq 6000. cDNA libraries for TCRalpha and TCRbeta were prepared by 5'RACE using constant-segment primers, with sample barcodes and unique molecular identifiers added. RNA was extracted from every sample with Trizol reagent. Libraries were amplified in two PCR steps, with a second sample barcode and Illumina TruSeq adapters added in the second step. The libraries were sequenced on an Illumina NovaSeq using 2 x 150 bp paired-end reads. Under the source paper's analysis protocol: Reads were demultiplexed and collapsed into UMI-guided consensus sequences with migec v1.2.7. Using mixcr v2.1.11, UMI consensuses were aligned to TRA and TRB V and J templates and then assembled into clonotypes. Clonotypes were classified as expanded or contracted when called significant by both edgeR and NoisET, with noise models trained on biological replicates. For edgeR calls, the cutoffs were a false discovery rate-adjusted p below 0.01 and a log2 fold-change threshold of 1. As an exploratory analysis of dynamics, max-normalized trajectories of the 1000 most abundant clonotypes were examined with PCA combined with hierarchical clustering. The CD4 or CD8 phenotype of responding clones was assigned using the separately sequenced CD4+ and CD8+ repertoires. TCRdb cleaned the public reads at Q25 with fastp, built clones with MiXCR and kept in-frame beta chains. For every CDR3 protein sequence, its rows merge into one entry that carries the most common genes and DNA. The V and J calls and clone size come from TCRdb's table, not from the authors' own analysis. This sample has 550,000 to 700,000 distinct CDR3 sequences in its table, and roughly 18% of those were observed once. The ten top clones hold 12% of the sample.

Broader findings and caveats from the paper: SARS-CoV-2 specificity was not confirmed for the second-wave clones peaking on day 37. The study included only two mild cases, and larger cohorts that include severe cases with pre-infection samples were judged to be necessary. Contracting CD4+ clones were found mainly in CM and EM memory subsets, while CD8+ clones were enriched in EMRA. Some responding clones were detected in pre-infection memory, suggesting pre-existing cross-reactive memory T cells joined the SARS-CoV-2 response. Clones that contracted from day 15 to 85 showed balanced CD4/CD8 phenotypes, whereas a second wave of clones that expanded from day 15 to 37 leaned towards CD4+.

The germline V gene supplies CDR1 SGHAT and CDR2 FQNNGV. V drops 6 bases and J drops 3 bases, leaving 9 bases in between. Inclusive of the bounding cysteine and phenylalanine, the CDR3 is 13 residues long. Here the CDR3 DNA is all that survives: 39 bases in frame from base 1. Ficoll-Paque density gradient centrifugation was used to isolate PBMCs. On this clonotype itself: Which antigen it targets is not known. Base qualities are missing; no much larger clone stands one base away.

The chain joins TRBV11-2 to TRBJ2-1; the D segment could be TRBD2, given 6 matching bases. The sample was PBMCs or a T cell subset sorted from them (not recorded which). This receptor was identified in an adult woman who had mild COVID-19 (a few samples of this study predate the infection). The sample titles of this study are shuffled in the database, so cell type and time point are left out; the donor was told from shared clones. The sequenced DNA: TGTGCCAGCAGTAGGGAGGACTACAATGAGCAGTTCTTC. This translates into CASSREDYNEQFF.